The 23 T cell receptor beta chains below come from one sample, sequenced in a study of spatial heterogeneity in lung cancer. Study-wide points: Expanded intratumoral alpha and beta TCR counts tracked tumor mutation counts.

Their antigen targets remain unknown. MiXCR, run by TCRdb on the 5' RACE reads, gives a single entry per CDR3 protein. The data contain more than 25,000 distinct CDR3 sequences, approximately 6.9% of them seen just once; the ten biggest clones take up around 25%. Regarding time point: sample taken at primary tumor resection. The sequencing used lung tumor tissue, collected at surgery. These TCRs come from a male donor with early-stage non-small cell lung cancer.

The chain uses TRBV7-2 and TRBJ1-4; 8 nucleotides line up with TRBD1. V was pared by 5 bases and J by 0 bases, with 5 bases of the junction left unmatched. The CDR3 runs to 16 residues. Germline V CDR1 and CDR2: SGHTA, FQGNSA. The CDR3 coding sequence is TGTGCCAGCAGCGTCGACAGGGGTGCAACTAATGAAAAACTGTTTTTT. Protein product: CASSVDRGATNEKLFF.

This clonotype was seen repeatedly, ten times or more. The chain recombines TRBV27 with TRBJ2-7; D gene uncertain. The CDR3 length is 13 residues. V dropped 6 bases and J dropped 3 bases, with 12 bases sitting between them. Germline V lookup: CDR1 MNHEY, CDR2 SMNVEV (reference sequence). The CDR3 nucleotides are TGTGCCAGCAGCCTGGACGGACGCTACGAGCAGTACTTC. Its protein product is CASSLDGRYEQYF.

This clonotype was detected many times. The chain couples TRBV4-3 to TRBJ1-6, with no clear D. This CDR3 spans 14 amino acids. V was shortened by 0 bases and J by 8 bases, with 8 bases between the two germline ends. Germline values: CDR1 LGHNA, CDR2 YSLEER. CDR3 nucleotide sequence: TGCGCCAGCAGCCAAGATCCCATCTATTCACCCCTCCACTTT. It yields the protein CASSQDPIYSPLHF.

V is TRBV5-8 and J is TRBJ2-3; weak D call: TRBD1 (6 bases). CDR3 length equals 17 residues. Germline CDR1 and CDR2: SGHTS and YDEGEE. V was cut by 2 bases and J by 1 base, with 17 bases left in between. The CDR3 bases are TGTGCCAGCAGCTTCCACTTAACAGGGTTCGGCACAGATACGCAGTATTTT. Its protein product is CASSFHLTGFGTDTQYF.

This clonotype was counted many times. The chain recombines TRBV6-2 or TRBV6-3 with TRBJ2-1, with D perhaps TRBD1 (6 bases). This CDR3 is built from 13 residues. The V gene's germline CDR1 is MNHEY and CDR2 SVGEGT. Trimming removed 2 bases from V and 5 bases from J, with 7 bases in between. The CDR3 sequence is CASSYGQNNEQFF. The CDR3 DNA follows: TGTGCCAGCAGTTACGGACAGAACAATGAGCAGTTCTTC.

The table lists this clonotype with many counts. The V call is TRBV25-1, the J call TRBJ2-7; 7 bases fit TRBD1. CDR1 MGHDK and CDR2 SYGVNS come from the germline V gene. This CDR3 has 14 amino acids. The J segment lost 0 bases and the V segment lost 5 bases, leaving 4 bases of the junction unmatched. CDR3 DNA sequence: TGTGCCAGCAGTACGACAGGGAACTCCTACGAGCAGTACTTC. This sequence encodes CASSTTGNSYEQYF.

The rearrangement joins TRBV4-1 to TRBJ2-1, with 9 bases identical to TRBD1. Germline V gene lookup returns CDR1 MGHRA and CDR2 YSYEKL. The CDR3 is made up of 13 amino acids. The junction had 7 bases not matched to a gene; V was cut back by 0 bases and J by 16 bases. In DNA form, the CDR3 reads TGCGCCAGCAGCCAAGAATTGCGGACAGGGGTTTTCTTC. Translating it yields CASSQELRTGVFF.

The sample holds many counts of this clonotype. The rearrangement links TRBV6-2 or TRBV6-3 to TRBJ1-6; D is unresolved. The germline V gene encodes CDR1 MNHEY and CDR2 SVGEGT. The CDR3 totals 14 residues. V shed 2 bases and J shed 7 bases, with 9 bases lying between them. CDR3 nucleotides: TGTGCCAGCAGTTACACGCCGGACAATTCACCCCTCCACTTT. Residues: CASSYTPDNSPLHF.

By share of the sample, this clonotype is medium-sized. The rearrangement joins TRBV28 to TRBJ1-5; TRBD1 aligns across 7 bases. V shed 4 bases and J 3 bases; nucleotides not matched to a gene: 12. This CDR3 is 17 amino acids long. Germline CDR1 and CDR2: MDHEN and SYDVKM. The CDR3 coding sequence is TGTGCCAGCAGTTCAGGTCGGGACAGCTATCTCAATCAGCCCCAGCATTTT. Protein: CASSSGRDSYLNQPQHF.

This clonotype was recorded many times. The V and J genes are TRBV4-3 and TRBJ2-2; D is uncertain. In germline, CDR1 is LGHNA, CDR2 YSLEER. V lost 1 base to trimming and J lost 4 bases, with 10 bases between them. The CDR3 runs 15 residues. The CDR3 reads CASSQGLDTTGELFF. The DNA of the CDR3 is TGCGCCAGCAGCCAAGGGCTAGATACCACCGGGGAGCTGTTTTTT.

This clonotype has ten or more counts. V is TRBV5-1 and J is TRBJ2-7, with TRBD1 matching 8 bases. Germline trimming cut 5 bases from V and 3 bases from J; bases unmatched to any gene: 7. Per germline, CDR1 SGHRS and CDR2 YFSETQ. This CDR3 has 14 amino acids. The CDR3 coding sequence is TGCGCCAGCAGAGGGGCAGGGGGCCACTACGAGCAGTACTTC. Its protein product is CASRGAGGHYEQYF.

This clonotype was seen ten or more times. The genes are TRBV5-1 and TRBJ1-4; 11 bases agree with TRBD1. Germline V gene data show CDR1 as SGHRS and CDR2 as YFSETQ. Trimming cost V 3 bases and J 5 bases; bases outside gene matches: 0. The CDR3 totals 14 residues. CDR3 nucleotides: TGCGCCAGCAGCTGGGACAGGGGGAATGAAAAACTGTTTTTT. As protein: CASSWDRGNEKLFF.

This clonotype was detected ten times or more. Written as DNA, the CDR3 is TGTGCCAGCAGCTTAGACCCCTGGGGGGGGGAGGCGAATGAGCAGTTCTTC. It translates to CASSLDPWGGEANEQFF. J is TRBJ2-1 and V is TRBV11-2; 7 positions match TRBD2. Per the germline V gene, CDR1 is SGHAT and CDR2 is FQNNGV. The CDR3 is made up of 17 amino acids. V shed 0 bases, J shed 7 bases, and the junction held 12 bases outside the gene matches.

This clonotype was detected ten times or more. The CDR3 sequence: CASSPDGDAAFF. DNA for the CDR3: TGCGCCAGCAGCCCGGACGGGGACGCGGCTTTCTTT. This rearrangement joins TRBV10-2 to TRBJ1-1, with D possibly being TRBD1 (5 bases). Trimming took off 6 bases at V and 11 bases at J, with 16 bases between the two ends. The CDR3 runs to 12 residues. Per the germline V gene, CDR1 is WSHSY and CDR2 is SAAADI.

This clonotype was counted at least ten times. This sequence joins TRBV5-1 and TRBJ2-3, with 7 bases matching TRBD1. Trimming cost V 0 bases and J 10 bases; bases outside gene matches: 5. Germline CDR1 is SGHRS and CDR2 is YFSETQ. This CDR3 is built from 13 residues. CDR3 region: CASSLEGDRPQYF. The CDR3, as DNA: TGCGCCAGCAGCTTGGAGGGGGACAGACCGCAGTATTTT.

This clonotype was recorded a few times. This chain connects TRBV19 to TRBJ2-1, with 12 nucleotides matching TRBD1. The CDR3 runs 15 residues. The germline gives CDR1 LNHDA, CDR2 SQIVND (reference sequence). V lost 5 bases, J lost 5 bases, and 4 bases stayed unmatched. The chain's CDR3 is CASSARDRGHNEQFF. The CDR3, as DNA: TGTGCCAGTAGTGCTAGGGACAGGGGGCACAATGAGCAGTTCTTC.

This clonotype has at least ten counts. V usage is TRBV5-1 and J usage is TRBJ1-1; D call uncertain. Trimming took off 0 bases at V and 1 base at J, with 10 bases between the two ends. The CDR3 loop spans 15 amino acids. Germline V CDR1 and CDR2: SGHRS, YFSETQ. CDR3 bases: TGCGCCAGCAGCTTGGTTCCGGATCCGAACACTGAAGCTTTCTTT. Translated, it gives CASSLVPDPNTEAFF.

This clonotype has a count of ten or more. This chain connects TRBV29-1 to TRBJ2-5; D not resolved. The germline gives CDR1 SQVTM, CDR2 ANQGSEA. CDR3 length equals 14 residues. Trimming shortened V by 5 bases and J by 1 base, and 14 bases separated the two germline ends. CDR3 residues: CSVLSSSTQETQYF. The CDR3 DNA is TGCAGCGTTTTGAGCAGTAGTACCCAAGAGACCCAGTACTTC.

V and J are TRBV19 and TRBJ1-5; maybe TRBD1 (5 bases). The CDR3 runs to 15 residues. CDR1 and CDR2 (germline): LNHDA, SQIVND (reference sequence). Trimming left V 6 bases short and J 5 bases short, with 17 bases between. DNA for the CDR3: TGTGCCAGTAGCCATCAGGTAGGGGCGGATCAGCCCCAGCATTTT. Residues: CASSHQVGADQPQHF.

The chain joins TRBV14 to TRBJ1-2; 7 bases fit TRBD1. Germline V gives CDR1 SGHDN, CDR2 FVKESK. The V segment lost 4 bases and the J segment 2 bases; nucleotides outside the gene matches: 4. CDR3 length: 14 amino acids. CDR3 bases: TGTGCCAGCAGCCGACTACAGGGGAACTATGGCTACACCTTC. Its translation is CASSRLQGNYGYTF. The full variable domain, completed using reference TRBV14 and TRBJ1-2, is EAGVTQFPSHSVIEKGQTVTLRCDPISGHDNLYWYRRVMGKEIKFLLHFVKESKQDESGMPNNRFLAERTGGTYSTLKVQPAELEDSGVYFCASSRLQGNYGYTFGSGTRLTVV.

This clonotype was observed many times. This chain links TRBV20-1 with TRBJ2-3; a possible D gene is TRBD1 (6 bases). The V end lost 1 base, the J end lost 4 bases, and 15 bases lay between the germline ends. The CDR3 covers 15 residues. Germline assignment: CDR1 DFQATT and CDR2 SNEGSKA (reference sequence). CDR3 amino acids: CSARAKQGRADTQYF. The CDR3 nucleotides read TGCAGTGCTAGAGCCAAACAGGGTCGGGCAGATACGCAGTATTTT.

By share, this clonotype counts as medium-sized. V usage is TRBV5-5 and J usage is TRBJ1-2, with 9 bases fitting TRBD1. CDR1 is SGHKS and CDR2 is YYEKEE in the germline V gene (reference sequence). CDR3 length equals 18 residues. The trim removed 4 bases at V and 6 bases at J, leaving 19 bases unmatched. CDR3 in amino acids: CASSPTGGAGDLLDGYTF. CDR3 in DNA: TGTGCCAGCAGCCCGACAGGGGGTGCGGGGGACCTGCTGGATGGCTACACCTTC.

This clonotype was seen repeatedly, ten times or more. The chain joins TRBV3-1 to TRBJ1-6; maybe TRBD1 (6 bases). The V and J ends lost 3 bases and 5 bases respectively, with 11 bases between them. Germline CDR1 LGHDT, CDR2 YNNKEL (reference sequence). CDR3 size: 15 residues. The CDR3 here is CASSQGTGNNSPLHF. In DNA, the CDR3 is TGTGCCAGCAGCCAGGGAACAGGGAATAATTCACCCCTCCACTTT.